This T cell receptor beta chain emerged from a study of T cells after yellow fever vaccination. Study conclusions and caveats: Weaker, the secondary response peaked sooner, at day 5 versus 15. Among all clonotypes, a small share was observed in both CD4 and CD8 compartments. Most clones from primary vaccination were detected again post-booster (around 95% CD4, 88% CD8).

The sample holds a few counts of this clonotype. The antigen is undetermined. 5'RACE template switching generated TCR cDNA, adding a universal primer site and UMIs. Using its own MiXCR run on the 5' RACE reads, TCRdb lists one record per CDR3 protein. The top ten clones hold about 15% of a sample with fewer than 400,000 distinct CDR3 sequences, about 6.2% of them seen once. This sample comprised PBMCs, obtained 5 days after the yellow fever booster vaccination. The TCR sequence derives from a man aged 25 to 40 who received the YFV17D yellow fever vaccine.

CDR3 amino acids: CASSPSPRLALEQYF. In nucleotides, the CDR3 is TGTGCCAGCAGCCCAAGCCCGAGACTAGCTCTCGAGCAGTACTTC. This rearrangement joins TRBV5-5 to TRBJ2-7; 7 bases agree with TRBD2. V shed 4 bases and J 6 bases; nucleotides not matched to a gene: 13. Germline loops: CDR1 SGHKS, CDR2 YYEKEE (reference sequence). This CDR3 contains 15 residues. Variable domain in full (rest from reference TRBV5-5 and TRBJ2-7): DAGVTQSPTHLIKTRGQQVTLRCSPISGHKSVSWYQQVLGQGPQFIFQYYEKEERGRGNFPDRFSARQFPNYSSELNVNALLLGDSALYLCASSPSPRLALEQYFGPGTRLTVT.